This T cell receptor beta chain emerged from a study of human T cells and chemical hapten exposure. On the study more broadly: Patch testing was performed with 0.01% DPC on the upper back, with reading at 6 days. Points from the study as a whole: Among expanded TCRs, significantly more large CDR3 similarity clusters formed than among controls. DPC sensitization produced no change in TCRs with frequency above 1 in 1000.

Time point specified: patch test 1, 2 weeks after DPC sensitization. Treatment noted: therapeutic diphenylcyclopropenone sensitization with weekly scalp DPC. The V and J ends lost 5 bases and 6 bases, in that order; junction bases with no gene match: 7. This CDR3 has 14 residues. From germline, CDR1 is SGHDT and CDR2 YYEEEE. Library preparation tagged each individual cDNA molecule with a unique molecular identifier. TCRdb analysed the RACE reads with MiXCR anew, one entry per CDR3 protein. The repertoire holds 150,000 to 200,000 distinct CDR3 sequences, with roughly 15% as singletons. A word on this clonotype: Its cognate antigen is unknown.

V and J are TRBV5-6 and TRBJ2-1, with TRBD2 matching over 8 bases. The TCR sequence derives from a woman under 40 with alopecia areata. Some clones in this sample may be carry-over from other donors' samples. Sample: whole blood, taken in connection with sensitization to the hapten diphenylcyclopropenone (DPC). CDR3 protein: CASSGTRGLNEQFF. For the CDR3, the DNA is TGTGCCAGCAGTGGGACTAGGGGTCTCAATGAGCAGTTCTTC.